The clone carrying this T cell receptor beta chain was seen only a few times. This record belongs to a study of tumor-infiltrating lymphocytes in primary liver carcinoma. Germline CDR1 MNHEY, CDR2 SVGEGT. The CDR3 runs to 13 residues. V gave up 2 bases and J gave up 7 bases, with 8 bases separating them. Unsorted whole blood yielded blood RNA, and germline DNA was extracted as well. The study enrolled treatment-naive patients with chronic HBV infection. The researchers produced TCR beta cDNA from approximately 550 ng total RNA with a constant-region primer. Nested multiplex PCR, run for three rounds with slightly modified ARM-PCR, yielded TCR beta libraries. The opening two PCR rounds, about 11 cycles each, paired TRBV1-TRBV30 forward primers with a C-beta reverse primer. Via MiXCR, TCRdb re-called the multiplex PCR reads, giving one row per CDR3 protein. The table records about 180,000 distinct CDR3 sequences, roughly 60% of them present only once.

This clonotype originated in a middle-aged man with primary liver carcinoma and hepatitis B virus infection. V is TRBV6-2 or TRBV6-3 and J is TRBJ2-2; D is uncertain. The specimen was peripheral blood. The CDR3 DNA reads as TGTGCCAGCAGTTACACGGCGAGCGGGGAGCTGTTTTTT. It codes for CASSYTASGELFF.